This T cell receptor (beta chain) was captured by sequencing in a study of cytomegalovirus exposure and HLA in healthy donors. General study results and limits: One cluster of highly shared sequence variants probably arose as a sequencing artifact. According to the study, approximately 150 TCR beta chains were cytomegalovirus-associated. Among immune exposure information, only CMV serostatus was available. Usually a TCR sequence was rare, but some public TCRs were found in many donors.

PCR amplification relied on 60 Vbeta primers (plus 13 Jbeta primers). Libraries were prepared by immunoSEQ multiplex PCR; TCRdb keeps only in-frame clonotypes and omits some of them. In the table there are some 120,000 clones, roughly 75% of which are singletons. Per germline, CDR1 SGHDT and CDR2 YYEEEE. Trimming cost V 0 bases and J 5 bases, with 12 bases left between them. CDR3 length: 15 residues. On this clone: The antigen remains undetermined.

The chain uses TRBV5-6 and TRBJ1-5; no clear D gene. Sequenced input: PBMCs. The TCR sequence derives from a female donor in good health and CMV-seronegative. The CDR3 here is CASSLDSRIDQPQHF. The CDR3 DNA is TGTGCCAGCAGCTTGGACAGCAGGATCGATCAGCCCCAGCATTTT. Full variable domain (remainder filled in from reference TRBV5-6 and TRBJ1-5): DAGVTQSPTHLIKTRGQQVTLRCSPKSGHDTVSWYQQALGQGPQFIFQYYEEEERQRGNFPDRFSGHQFPNYSSELNVNALLLGDSALYLCASSLDSRIDQPQHFGDGTRLSIL.